This T cell receptor beta chain was documented in a study of blood T cell repertoires in COVID-19. On the study more broadly: The United States, Italy and Spain supplied acute and convalescent COVID-19 samples. T cells, B-cell-depleted T cells, or PBMCs provided the cDNA or gDNA that served as material.

In the original processing: Amplification of reference gene primers provided the estimated nucleated cell counts. Libraries were prepared by immunoSEQ multiplex PCR; TCRdb keeps only in-frame clonotypes and omits some of them. That table gives V, J and clone size, and the DNA gave D and trimming. Here the sample spans about 68,000 clones, roughly 84% being singletons. This CDR3 is 16 amino acids long. Germline CDR1 SGHDT, CDR2 YYEEEE. V was trimmed by 4 bases and J by 6 bases, leaving 22 bases between them. The J gene is TRBJ1-2, the V gene TRBV5-6; tentative D call: TRBD1 (6 bases). The clonotype was recovered from a man in his fifties or sixties with active COVID-19. Sequencing was carried out using peripheral blood. CDR3 protein: CASSIKMGGRGDGYTF. The CDR3 coding sequence is TGTGCCAGCAGCATAAAGATGGGGGGCCGGGGGGATGGCTACACCTTC.